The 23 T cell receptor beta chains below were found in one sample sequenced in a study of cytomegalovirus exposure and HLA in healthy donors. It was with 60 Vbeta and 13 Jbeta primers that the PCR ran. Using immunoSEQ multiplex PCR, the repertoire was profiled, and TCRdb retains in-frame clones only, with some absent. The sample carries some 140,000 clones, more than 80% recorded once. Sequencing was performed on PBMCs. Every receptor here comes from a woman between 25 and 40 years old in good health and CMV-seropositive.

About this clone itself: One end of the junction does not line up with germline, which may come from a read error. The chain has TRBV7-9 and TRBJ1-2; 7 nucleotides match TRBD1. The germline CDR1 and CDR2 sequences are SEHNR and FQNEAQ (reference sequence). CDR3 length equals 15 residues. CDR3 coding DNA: TGTTCCAGCAGCTCCGACAGGGCTCGGCACTATGGCTACACCTTC. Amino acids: CSSSSDRARHYGYTF.

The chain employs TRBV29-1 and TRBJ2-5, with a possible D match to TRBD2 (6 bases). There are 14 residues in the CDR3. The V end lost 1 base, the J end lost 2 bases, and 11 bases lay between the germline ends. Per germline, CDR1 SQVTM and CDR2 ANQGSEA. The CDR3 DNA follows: TGCAGCGTTGAAGGAGGGGCGGGGCAAGAGACCCAGTACTTC. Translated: CSVEGGAGQETQYF.

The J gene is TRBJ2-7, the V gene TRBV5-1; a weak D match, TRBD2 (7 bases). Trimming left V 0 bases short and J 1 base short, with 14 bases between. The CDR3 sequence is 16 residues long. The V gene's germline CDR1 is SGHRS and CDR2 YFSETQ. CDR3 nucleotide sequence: TGCGCCAGCAGCTTGGGGCCCGGGGGGCCGTCCTACGAGCAGTACTTC. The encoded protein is CASSLGPGGPSYEQYF.

CDR3 loop: CASSLRGSTYEQYF. For the CDR3, the DNA is TGTGCCAGCAGTTTAAGGGGGTCTACCTACGAGCAGTACTTC. The rearrangement links TRBV27 to TRBJ2-7; D is perhaps TRBD1 (6 bases). V was pared by 2 bases and J by 2 bases, with 10 bases between. Germline V gene data show CDR1 as MNHEY and CDR2 as SMNVEV (reference sequence). CDR3 length: 14 amino acids.

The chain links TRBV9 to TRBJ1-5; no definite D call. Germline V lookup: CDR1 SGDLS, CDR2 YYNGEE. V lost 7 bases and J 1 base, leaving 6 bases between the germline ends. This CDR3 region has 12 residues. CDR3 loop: CASGRSNQPQHF. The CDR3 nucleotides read TGTGCCAGCGGGAGGAGCAATCAGCCCCAGCATTTT.

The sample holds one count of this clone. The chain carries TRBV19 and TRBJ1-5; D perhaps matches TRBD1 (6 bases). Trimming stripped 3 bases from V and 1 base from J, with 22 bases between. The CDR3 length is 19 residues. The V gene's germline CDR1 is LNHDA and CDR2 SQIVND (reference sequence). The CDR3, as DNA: TGTGCCAGTAGTATGTTAATTACAGGGCTAGTCGAGAGCAATCAGCCCCAGCATTTT. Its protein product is CASSMLITGLVESNQPQHF.

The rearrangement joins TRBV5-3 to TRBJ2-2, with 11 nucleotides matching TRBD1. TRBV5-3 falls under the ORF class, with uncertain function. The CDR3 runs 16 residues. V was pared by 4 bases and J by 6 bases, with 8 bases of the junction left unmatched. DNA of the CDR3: TGTGCCAGAAGCCCGTCGGGACAGGGGGTCCCCGGGGAGCTGTTTTTT. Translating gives CARSPSGQGVPGELFF.

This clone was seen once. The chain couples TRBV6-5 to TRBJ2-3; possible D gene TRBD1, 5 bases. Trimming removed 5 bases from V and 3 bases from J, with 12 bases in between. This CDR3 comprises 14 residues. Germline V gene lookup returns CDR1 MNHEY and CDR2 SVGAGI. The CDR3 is CASSRTGVTDTQYF. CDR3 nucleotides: TGTGCCAGCAGTCGTACAGGAGTTACAGATACGCAGTATTTT.

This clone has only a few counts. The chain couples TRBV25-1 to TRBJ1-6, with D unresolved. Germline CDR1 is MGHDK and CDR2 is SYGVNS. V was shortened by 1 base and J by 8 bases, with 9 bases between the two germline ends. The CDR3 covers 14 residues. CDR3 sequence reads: CASSESDTYSPLHF. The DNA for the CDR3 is TGTGCCAGCAGTGAATCCGACACCTATTCACCCCTCCACTTT.

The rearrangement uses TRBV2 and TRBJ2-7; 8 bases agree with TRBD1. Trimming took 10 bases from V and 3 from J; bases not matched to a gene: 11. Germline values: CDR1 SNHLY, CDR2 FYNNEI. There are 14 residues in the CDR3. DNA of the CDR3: TGTGCCACCGACCGGACAGGGATACGCTACGAGCAGTACTTC. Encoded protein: CATDRTGIRYEQYF.

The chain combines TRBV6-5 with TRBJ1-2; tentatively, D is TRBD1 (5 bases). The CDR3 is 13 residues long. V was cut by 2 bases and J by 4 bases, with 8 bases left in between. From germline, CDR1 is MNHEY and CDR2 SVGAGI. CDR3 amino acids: CASSYEGLYGYTF. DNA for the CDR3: TGTGCCAGCAGTTACGAGGGACTCTATGGCTACACCTTC.

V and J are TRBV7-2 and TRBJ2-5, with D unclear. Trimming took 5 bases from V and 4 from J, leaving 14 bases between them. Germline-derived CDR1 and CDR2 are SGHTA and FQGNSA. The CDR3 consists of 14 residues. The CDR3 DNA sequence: TGTGCCAGCAGCGTCCAGTCTGGGCTAGAGACCCAGTACTTC. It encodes CASSVQSGLETQYF.

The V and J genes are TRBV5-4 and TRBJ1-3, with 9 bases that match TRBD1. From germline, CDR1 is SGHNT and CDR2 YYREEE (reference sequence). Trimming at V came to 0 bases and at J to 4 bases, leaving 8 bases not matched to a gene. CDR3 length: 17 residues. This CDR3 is CASSLVATGGGGNTIYF. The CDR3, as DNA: TGTGCCAGCAGCTTGGTGGCTACAGGGGGCGGGGGAAACACCATATATTTT.

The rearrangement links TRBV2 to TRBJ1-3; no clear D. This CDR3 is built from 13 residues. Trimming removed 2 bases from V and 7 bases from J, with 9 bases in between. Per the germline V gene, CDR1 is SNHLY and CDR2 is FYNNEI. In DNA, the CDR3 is TGTGCCAGCAGTGAAAAACGGGAGAACACCATATATTTT. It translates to CASSEKRENTIYF.

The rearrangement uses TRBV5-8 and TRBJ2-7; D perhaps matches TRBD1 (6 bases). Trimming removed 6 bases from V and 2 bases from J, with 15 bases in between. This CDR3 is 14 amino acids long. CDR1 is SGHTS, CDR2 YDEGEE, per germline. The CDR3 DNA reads TGTGCCAGCACTCATGGGGGCGGAGCCTACGAGCAGTACTTC. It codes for CASTHGGGAYEQYF.

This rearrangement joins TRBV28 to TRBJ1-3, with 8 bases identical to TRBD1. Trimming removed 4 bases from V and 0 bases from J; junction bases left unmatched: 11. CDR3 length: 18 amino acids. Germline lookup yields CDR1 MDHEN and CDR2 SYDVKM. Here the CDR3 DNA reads TGTGCCAGCAGTTCCTACGGACAGGGTGGGATCTCTGGAAACACCATATATTTT. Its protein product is CASSSYGQGGISGNTIYF.

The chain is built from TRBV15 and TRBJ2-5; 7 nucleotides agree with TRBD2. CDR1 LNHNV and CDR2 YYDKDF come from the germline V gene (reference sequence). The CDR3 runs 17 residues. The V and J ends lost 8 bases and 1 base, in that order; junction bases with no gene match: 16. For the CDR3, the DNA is TGTGCCACCGCCCCAGACTTATCTTCTAGCGGCCAAGAGACCCAGTACTTC. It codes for CATAPDLSSSGQETQYF.

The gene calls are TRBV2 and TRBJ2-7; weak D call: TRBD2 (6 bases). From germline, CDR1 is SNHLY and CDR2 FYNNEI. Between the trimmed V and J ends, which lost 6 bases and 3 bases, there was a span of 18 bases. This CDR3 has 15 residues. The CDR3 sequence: CASRTTGRGIYEQYF. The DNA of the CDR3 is TGTGCCAGCAGGACCACTGGCCGGGGGATCTACGAGCAGTACTTC.

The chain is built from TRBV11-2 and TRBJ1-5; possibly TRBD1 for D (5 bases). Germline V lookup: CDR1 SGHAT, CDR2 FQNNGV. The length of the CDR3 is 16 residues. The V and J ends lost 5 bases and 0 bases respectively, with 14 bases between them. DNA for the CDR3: TGTGCCAGCAGCCCTGACAGTATCTATAGCAATCAGCCCCAGCATTTT. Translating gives CASSPDSIYSNQPQHF.

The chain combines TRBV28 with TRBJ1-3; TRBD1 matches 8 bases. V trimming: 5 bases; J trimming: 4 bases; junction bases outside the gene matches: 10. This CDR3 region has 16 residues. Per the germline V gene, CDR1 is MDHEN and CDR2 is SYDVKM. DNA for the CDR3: TGTGCCAGCAGTCAATTGACAGGGGCGGAAGGAAACACCATATATTTT. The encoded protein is CASSQLTGAEGNTIYF.

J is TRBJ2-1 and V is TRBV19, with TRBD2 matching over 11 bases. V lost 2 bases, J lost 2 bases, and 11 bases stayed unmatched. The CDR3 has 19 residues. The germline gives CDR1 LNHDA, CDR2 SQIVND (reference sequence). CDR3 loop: CASSIKDGGLADTYNEQFF. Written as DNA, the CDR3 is TGTGCCAGTAGTATAAAAGACGGGGGACTAGCGGACACCTACAATGAGCAGTTCTTC.

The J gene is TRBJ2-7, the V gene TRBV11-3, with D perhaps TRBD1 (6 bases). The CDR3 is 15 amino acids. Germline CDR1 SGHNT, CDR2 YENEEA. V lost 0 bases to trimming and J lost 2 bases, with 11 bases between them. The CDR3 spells CASSLERTAPYEQYF. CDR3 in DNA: TGTGCCAGCAGCTTAGAAAGGACAGCCCCCTACGAGCAGTACTTC. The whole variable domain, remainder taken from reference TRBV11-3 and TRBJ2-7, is EAGVVQSPRYKIIEKKQPVAFWCNPISGHNTLYWYLQNLGQGPELLIRYENEEAVDDSQLPKDRFSAERLKGVDSTLKIQPAELGDSAVYLCASSLERTAPYEQYFGPGTRLTVT.

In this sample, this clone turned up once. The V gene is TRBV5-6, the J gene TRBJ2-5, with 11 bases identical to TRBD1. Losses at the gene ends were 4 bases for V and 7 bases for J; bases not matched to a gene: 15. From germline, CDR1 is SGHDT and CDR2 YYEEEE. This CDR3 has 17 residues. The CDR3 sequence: CASSPLREDRGRVTQYF. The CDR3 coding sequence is TGTGCCAGCAGCCCACTGCGGGAGGACAGGGGGCGGGTGACCCAGTACTTC.